This is a list of T cell receptor beta chains from one sample in a study of CD39 and CD103 CD8 tumor-infiltrating T cells. The method was immunoSEQ multiplex PCR; TCRdb's version includes in-frame clones alone and lacks a portion of them. Of around 7,400 clones detected, 50% to 80% appear once; the ten largest clones hold more than 55%. The sequencing input was CD8+ T cells sorted from blood. The receptors originated from a human donor with head and neck squamous cell carcinoma. Each CDR3 is given with its conserved first and last residue. The D gene is left open where the match is weak. For some rows the clone size is stated as once, few or many, or as a class when expanded; others skip it.

V gene: TRBV19; clone size: few; J gene: TRBJ1-5; D gene: NA; CDR3 protein: CASSILGSNQPQHF; CDR3 DNA: TGTGCCAGTAGTATACTCGGTTCTAATCAGCCCCAGCATTTT
V gene: TRBV10-3; clone size: NA; J gene: TRBJ2-2; D gene: NA; CDR3 protein: CALRRDEGELFF; CDR3 DNA: TGTGCCTTACGCCGCGATGAGGGGGAGCTGTTTTTT
V gene: TRBV7-3; clone size: NA; J gene: TRBJ2-6; D gene: TRBD2; CDR3 protein: CASSKLAHGANVLTF; CDR3 DNA: TGTGCCAGCAGCAAACTAGCGCATGGGGCCAACGTCCTGACTTTC
V gene: TRBV30; clone size: NA; J gene: TRBJ2-1; D gene: NA; CDR3 protein: CAWSEDWNYNEQFF; CDR3 DNA: TGTGCCTGGAGCGAAGACTGGAATTACAATGAGCAGTTCTTC
V gene: TRBV9; clone size: NA; J gene: TRBJ2-3; D gene: TRBD1; CDR3 protein: CASSAGQGYTDTQYF; CDR3 DNA: TGTGCCAGCAGCGCGGGACAGGGGTACACAGATACGCAGTATTTT
V gene: TRBV19; clone size: NA; J gene: TRBJ2-3; D gene: TRBD2; CDR3 protein: CASSILAGDQDTQYF; CDR3 DNA: TGTGCCAGTAGTATCCTAGCGGGAGATCAAGATACGCAGTATTTT
V gene: TRBV28; clone size: few; J gene: TRBJ2-1; D gene: TRBD2; CDR3 protein: CASSLGTSGYNEQFF; CDR3 DNA: TGTGCCAGCAGTTTGGGGACTAGCGGATACAATGAGCAGTTCTTC
V gene: TRBV27; clone size: NA; J gene: TRBJ1-4; D gene: TRBD1; CDR3 protein: CASSKKTGWGTNEKLFF; CDR3 DNA: TGTGCCAGCAGTAAGAAGACAGGGTGGGGAACTAATGAAAAACTGTTTTTT
V gene: TRBV29-1; clone size: NA; J gene: TRBJ2-1; D gene: TRBD2; CDR3 protein: CSAEGGPGAPRAGGYNEQFF; CDR3 DNA: TGCAGCGCTGAAGGGGGCCCAGGGGCCCCGCGAGCGGGGGGCTACAATGAGCAGTTCTTC
V gene: TRBV28; clone size: NA; J gene: TRBJ2-2; D gene: TRBD2; CDR3 protein: CASSFLLAGAGGELFF; CDR3 DNA: TGTGCCAGCAGTTTTTTACTAGCGGGAGCGGGCGGGGAGCTGTTTTTT
V gene: TRBV30; clone size: NA; J gene: TRBJ2-1; D gene: NA; CDR3 protein: CAWSETVNNEQFF; CDR3 DNA: TGTGCCTGGAGTGAAACAGTGAACAATGAGCAGTTCTTC
V gene: TRBV28; clone size: few; J gene: TRBJ1-6; D gene: NA; CDR3 protein: CASSLWDSDSPLHF; CDR3 DNA: TGTGCCAGCAGTTTATGGGACAGTGATTCACCCCTCCACTTT
V gene: TRBV5-1; clone size: NA; J gene: TRBJ2-7; D gene: NA; CDR3 protein: CASSFGRSNYEQYF; CDR3 DNA: TGCGCCAGCAGCTTTGGCCGGAGTAACTACGAGCAGTACTTC
V gene: TRBV28; clone size: NA; J gene: TRBJ2-3; D gene: NA; CDR3 protein: CASSFADTDTQYF; CDR3 DNA: TGTGCCAGCAGTTTTGCCGATACAGATACGCAGTATTTT
V gene: TRBV27; clone size: NA; J gene: TRBJ2-1; D gene: TRBD2; CDR3 protein: CASSRGVASYNEQFF; CDR3 DNA: TGTGCCAGCAGCCGGGGGGTAGCTTCCTACAATGAGCAGTTCTTC
V gene: TRBV30; clone size: NA; J gene: TRBJ1-6; D gene: NA; CDR3 protein: CAWSIDVPQENSPLHF; CDR3 DNA: TGTGCCTGGAGTATCGACGTACCCCAAGAGAATTCACCCCTCCACTTT
V gene: TRBV19; clone size: NA; J gene: TRBJ2-1; D gene: TRBD1; CDR3 protein: CASRSGGFYNEQFF; CDR3 DNA: TGTGCCAGTAGATCAGGGGGCTTCTACAATGAGCAGTTCTTC
V gene: TRBV7-4; clone size: few; J gene: TRBJ2-3; D gene: NA; CDR3 protein: CASSFRGLGTDTQYF; CDR3 DNA: TGTGCCAGCAGCTTCCGGGGCTTGGGCACAGATACGCAGTATTTT
V gene: TRBV11-2; clone size: NA; J gene: TRBJ2-2; D gene: TRBD1; CDR3 protein: CASSLEFTGGPGTGELFF; CDR3 DNA: TGTGCCAGCAGCTTAGAATTCACAGGGGGGCCGGGCACCGGGGAGCTGTTTTTT
V gene: TRBV7-9; clone size: NA; J gene: TRBJ1-1; D gene: TRBD1; CDR3 protein: CASSSFTGGAGTEAFF; CDR3 DNA: TGTGCCAGCAGCTCTTTCACAGGGGGCGCGGGCACTGAAGCTTTCTTT
V gene: TRBV11-1; clone size: NA; J gene: TRBJ2-7; D gene: NA; CDR3 protein: CASSLYRGGTYEQYF; CDR3 DNA: TGTGCCAGCAGCTTATACAGGGGGGGGACCTACGAGCAGTACTTC
V gene: TRBV29-1; clone size: NA; J gene: TRBJ2-1; D gene: NA; CDR3 protein: CSVRDIYSRVSGYEQFF; CDR3 DNA: TGCAGCGTCCGGGACATCTACTCTAGGGTCTCGGGTTACGAGCAGTTCTTC
V gene: TRBV7-9; clone size: NA; J gene: TRBJ2-3; D gene: NA; CDR3 protein: CASSSPASGQLSDTQYF; CDR3 DNA: TGTGCCAGCAGCTCCCCTGCGAGCGGGCAACTCTCAGATACGCAGTATTTT
V gene: TRBV19; clone size: NA; J gene: TRBJ2-3; D gene: NA; CDR3 protein: CASSNPREHTDTQYF; CDR3 DNA: TGTGCCAGTAGTAATCCCAGGGAGCACACAGATACGCAGTATTTT
V gene: TRBV6-5; clone size: NA; J gene: TRBJ1-1; D gene: TRBD1; CDR3 protein: CASSYQGVNTEAFF; CDR3 DNA: TGTGCCAGCAGTTACCAGGGGGTGAACACTGAAGCTTTCTTT